The 2 T cell receptor beta chains below come from one sample, sequenced in a study of blood T cell repertoires in COVID-19. Sequencing was performed with immunoSEQ multiplex PCR; in TCRdb, only in-frame clones are kept and a portion is missing. In the table there are more than 130,000 clones, under 90% of which are singletons. Source material: peripheral blood. These receptors came from a woman over 75 in a cohort sampled during active or convalescent COVID-19.

V usage is TRBV6-6 and J usage is TRBJ1-5; D is unresolved. V was pared by 2 bases and J by 1 base, with 9 bases between. Germline V gene lookup returns CDR1 MNHNY and CDR2 SVGAGI (reference sequence). The CDR3 loop spans 15 amino acids. CDR3 loop: CASSYTRRSNQPQHF. CDR3 DNA: TGTGCCAGCAGTTACACCCGTCGGAGCAATCAGCCCCAGCATTTT.

The chain is built from TRBV5-6 and TRBJ1-4; 7 positions match TRBD1. Germline assignment: CDR1 SGHDT and CDR2 YYEEEE. The V and J ends lost 4 bases and 1 base, in that order; junction bases with no gene match: 4. This CDR3 is built from 15 residues. The CDR3 protein is CASSPHRGTNEKLFF. CDR3 coding DNA: TGTGCCAGCAGCCCGCACAGGGGAACTAATGAAAAACTGTTTTTT.